Listed here is a single T cell receptor beta chain. Assay: immunoSEQ multiplex PCR; the TCRdb copy retains only in-frame clones and omits some. The repertoire includes 80,000 to 100,000 clones, 65% to 85% of them detected once, and 4.4% sits in the top ten. The data derive from a study of blood T cell repertoires in COVID-19. Across the whole study: The United States, Italy and Spain were the sources of the acute and convalescent COVID-19 samples. From T cells, B-cell-depleted T cells, or PBMCs came the material, which was cDNA or gDNA.

CDR1 is SGHDT and CDR2 is YYEEEE in the germline V gene. V was clipped by 4 bases and J by 1 base; unmatched bases: 8. The CDR3 loop spans 17 amino acids. This clonotype originated in a man aged 55 to 70 with acute or convalescent COVID-19. Sequenced: peripheral blood. The V gene is TRBV5-6, the J gene TRBJ2-1, with 10 bases aligning to TRBD2. CDR3 nucleotide sequence: TGTGCCAGCAGCGGGGGAGGACTAGCGGAATCCTACAATGAGCAGTTCTTC. This encodes CASSGGGLAESYNEQFF. Together with reference TRBV5-6 and TRBJ2-1, the CDR3 gives the full variable domain: DAGVTQSPTHLIKTRGQQVTLRCSPKSGHDTVSWYQQALGQGPQFIFQYYEEEERQRGNFPDRFSGHQFPNYSSELNVNALLLGDSALYLCASSGGGLAESYNEQFFGPGTRLTVL.